This T cell receptor (beta chain) was obtained from a study of monozygotic twins with inflammatory bowel disease. From the 5' RACE reads, TCRdb lists one entry per CDR3 protein and no DNA. Listed are hundreds of thousands of distinct CDR3 sequences; about 2.2% falls within the top ten. The CDR3 consists of 11 residues. The V gene's germline CDR1 is DFQATT and CDR2 SNEGSKA (reference sequence). Sequenced: blood. The receptor comes from a human donor with ulcerative colitis or Crohn's disease, or a healthy co-twin of an affected twin (not recorded which). This chain joins TRBV20-1 and TRBJ2-3. The CDR3: CSASHRDTQYF.